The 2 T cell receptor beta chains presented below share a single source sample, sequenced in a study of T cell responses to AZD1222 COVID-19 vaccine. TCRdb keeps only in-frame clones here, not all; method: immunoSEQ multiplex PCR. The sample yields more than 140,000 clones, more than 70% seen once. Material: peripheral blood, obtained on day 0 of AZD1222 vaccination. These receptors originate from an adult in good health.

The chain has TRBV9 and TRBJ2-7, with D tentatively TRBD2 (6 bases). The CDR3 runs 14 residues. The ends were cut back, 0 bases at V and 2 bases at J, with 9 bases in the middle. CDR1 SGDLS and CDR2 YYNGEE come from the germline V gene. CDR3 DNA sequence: TGTGCCAGCAGCGTAGTAGGAGGGCCCTACGAGCAGTACTTC. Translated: CASSVVGGPYEQYF.

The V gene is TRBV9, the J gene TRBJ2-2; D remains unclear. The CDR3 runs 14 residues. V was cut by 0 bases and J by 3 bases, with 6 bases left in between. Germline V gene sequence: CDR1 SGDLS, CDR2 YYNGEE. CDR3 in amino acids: CASSVGLYTGELFF. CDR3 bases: TGTGCCAGCAGCGTAGGTCTCTACACCGGGGAGCTGTTTTTT.